These 2 T cell receptor beta chains came from one sample sequenced in a study of blood T cell repertoires in COVID-19. The repertoire was sequenced with immunoSEQ multiplex PCR; TCRdb's copy has only in-frame clones and lacks some. This table holds 200,000 to 300,000 clones, around 80% found once. The sample consisted of peripheral blood. The receptor set was obtained from a man between 35 and 55 years old who had recovered from COVID-19.

V usage is TRBV20-1 and J usage is TRBJ1-2; possible D gene TRBD1, 5 bases. Germline loops: CDR1 DFQATT, CDR2 SNEGSKA (reference sequence). Trimming removed 3 bases from V and 3 bases from J, with 11 bases in between. The CDR3 length is 13 residues. The chain's CDR3 is CSASRGTYYGYTF. DNA of the CDR3: TGCAGTGCTAGTCGGGGGACCTACTATGGCTACACCTTC.

V usage is TRBV27 and J usage is TRBJ1-1; D is possibly TRBD1 (6 bases). Germline V lookup: CDR1 MNHEY, CDR2 SMNVEV (reference sequence). CDR3 length: 15 residues. The germline V and J ends were trimmed by 1 base and 2 bases, with 11 bases remaining between them. As DNA, the CDR3 is TGTGCCAGCAGTTTATTGGGGGCGCGAAACACTGAAGCTTTCTTT. Its protein is CASSLLGARNTEAFF.